A single sample is the source of the 31 T cell receptor beta chains below, sequenced in a study of CD8+ T cells in alopecia areata. RNA was isolated and reverse transcribed to cDNA, the sequencing template. Profiling relied on immunoSEQ multiplex PCR, and the TCRdb table lists in-frame clones only, not all of them. This table holds roughly 120,000 clones, approximately 60% found once. What was sequenced was CD4+ T cells sorted from blood. The receptors shown here come from a human donor in good health.

CDR3 amino acids: CASSSEPTGKETQYF. Written as DNA, the CDR3 is TGCGCCAGCAGCTCAGAGCCGACAGGGAAGGAGACCCAGTACTTC. The chain is built from TRBV5-1 and TRBJ2-5; 7 nucleotides line up with TRBD1. The V and J ends lost 3 bases and 5 bases, in that order; junction bases with no gene match: 10. Looked up from germline, CDR1 is SGHRS and CDR2 is YFSETQ. CDR3 length: 15 residues.

V and J are TRBV23-1 and TRBJ2-7; 7 bases align to TRBD1. TRBV23-1 is sorted into the ORF group, with uncertain function. This CDR3 has 15 amino acids. Trimming took 0 bases from V and 7 from J; bases not matched to a gene: 9. CDR3 DNA: TGCGCCAGCAGTCAATCGAGAGGGGGCCAGGAAGAGCAGTACTTC. The encoded protein is CASSQSRGGQEEQYF.

This chain uses TRBV29-1 with TRBJ1-2; maybe TRBD1 (5 bases). CDR1 is SQVTM and CDR2 is ANQGSEA in the germline V gene. The CDR3 covers 15 residues. Trimming left V 0 bases short and J 5 bases short, with 16 bases between. The CDR3 sequence is CSVEDQGRSGYGYTF. In DNA form, the CDR3 reads TGCAGCGTTGAAGATCAGGGCAGGTCTGGGTATGGCTACACCTTC.

V is TRBV2 and J is TRBJ2-5, with 8 positions matching TRBD1. The V segment lost 7 bases and the J segment 5 bases; nucleotides outside the gene matches: 12. The CDR3 length is 15 residues. Germline V CDR1 and CDR2: SNHLY, FYNNEI. The CDR3 loop reads CASTDRGAGPETQYF. In nucleotides, the CDR3 is TGTGCCAGCACAGACAGGGGCGCCGGGCCTGAGACCCAGTACTTC.

The J gene is TRBJ2-1, the V gene TRBV5-1; D is possibly TRBD2 (5 bases). The CDR3 runs 15 residues. CDR1 and CDR2 (germline): SGHRS, YFSETQ. Deletions cut 0 bases from V and 0 bases from J, with 7 bases between. The CDR3 is CASSLGTASYNEQFF. For the CDR3, the DNA is TGCGCCAGCAGCTTGGGGACTGCCTCCTACAATGAGCAGTTCTTC.

This clone has only a few counts. This chain joins TRBV11-1 and TRBJ2-5, with D tentatively TRBD2 (6 bases). The CDR3 has 16 amino acids. V dropped 2 bases and J dropped 3 bases, with 16 bases sitting between them. Germline V gene sequence: CDR1 SGHAT, CDR2 FQDESV (reference sequence). Written as DNA, the CDR3 is TGTGCCAGCAGCTTACGGGGGAAGGCAGAGGAAGAGACCCAGTACTTC. Translating gives CASSLRGKAEEETQYF.

The genes are TRBV11-2 and TRBJ1-2, with 11 bases aligning to TRBD1. The CDR3 length is 14 residues. The V gene end was trimmed by 5 bases and the J gene end by 5 bases; junction bases not matched to a gene: 4. The germline V gene encodes CDR1 SGHAT and CDR2 FQNNGV. This chain's CDR3 is CASSADRGPYGYTF. The CDR3 DNA reads as TGTGCCAGCAGCGCGGACAGGGGGCCTTATGGCTACACCTTC.

The CDR3 region has the DNA TGTGCCTGGACCTCCGGGTATTCCTACAATGAGCAGTTCTTC. It translates to CAWTSGYSYNEQFF. The chain recombines TRBV30 with TRBJ2-1; D not resolved. This CDR3 contains 14 residues. V gave up 4 bases and J gave up 1 base, with 11 bases separating them. Germline CDR1 reads GTSNPN; CDR2 reads SVGIG (reference sequence).

V and J are TRBV2 and TRBJ1-6, with unresolved D. Germline V lookup: CDR1 SNHLY, CDR2 FYNNEI. Trimming cost V 0 bases and J 9 bases, with 12 bases left between them. The CDR3 has 15 residues. The CDR3 coding sequence is TGTGCCAGCAGTGAAGCAAGGCAGTTAGGTTCACCCCTCCACTTT. Its translation is CASSEARQLGSPLHF.

This clone appeared a few times. CDR3 amino acids: CASSEFVRESLHF. CDR3 nucleotides: TGTGCCAGCAGTGAATTTGTCCGGGAATCCCTCCACTTT. The V and J genes are TRBV6-1 and TRBJ1-6; no clear D. The CDR3 sequence is 13 residues long. CDR1 MNHNS and CDR2 SASEGT come from the germline V gene. Trimming left V 2 bases short and J 14 bases short, with 13 bases between.

This clone showed up just a few times. The CDR3 coding sequence is TGTGCCAGCAGCTTCCGACAGGGGACGTACAATGAGCAGTTCTTC. Protein product: CASSFRQGTYNEQFF. This chain uses TRBV5-6 with TRBJ2-1, with 8 bases identical to TRBD1. Germline V gene lookup returns CDR1 SGHDT and CDR2 YYEEEE. After removal of 2 bases from V and 4 bases from J, the junction contained 5 bases not matched to a gene. This CDR3 region has 15 residues.

The V and J genes are TRBV7-3 and TRBJ1-2, with D maybe TRBD1 (6 bases). The CDR3 consists of 13 residues. Trimming took 2 bases from V and 7 from J, leaving 11 bases between them. In germline, CDR1 is SGHTA, CDR2 FQGTGA. CDR3 in amino acids: CASSLAQGGGYTF. In DNA form, the CDR3 reads TGTGCCAGCAGCTTAGCACAGGGTGGTGGCTACACCTTC.

The rearrangement joins TRBV9 to TRBJ1-2; maybe TRBD1 (6 bases). With 3 bases removed from V and 0 bases from J, the gap between germline ends came to 15 bases. The germline V gene encodes CDR1 SGDLS and CDR2 YYNGEE. The CDR3 sequence is 16 residues long. CDR3 DNA: TGTGCCAGCAGCGAACCCGGAGGGGGAGCTAACTATGGCTACACCTTC. Residues: CASSEPGGGANYGYTF.

The chain joins TRBV11-2 to TRBJ1-1; D remains ambiguous. This CDR3 is built from 14 residues. CDR1 SGHAT and CDR2 FQNNGV come from the germline V gene. Deletions cut 1 base from V and 3 bases from J, with 9 bases between. CDR3 nucleotides: TGTGCCAGCAGCTTAGGCGCCCGGGACACTGAAGCTTTCTTT. Translating gives CASSLGARDTEAFF.

The chain couples TRBV27 to TRBJ1-3, with D possibly being TRBD1 (5 bases). Trimming left V 3 bases short and J 2 bases short, with 8 bases between. The CDR3 runs 14 residues. The germline CDR1 and CDR2 sequences are MNHEY and SMNVEV (reference sequence). The CDR3 is CASSFWGTGNTIYF. CDR3 sequence (DNA): TGTGCCAGCAGTTTTTGGGGCACTGGAAACACCATATATTTT.

The chain is built from TRBV28 and TRBJ2-1; D gene ambiguous. Germline CDR1 and CDR2: MDHEN and SYDVKM. This CDR3 contains 15 residues. V gave up 4 bases and J gave up 5 bases, with 15 bases separating them. CDR3 in amino acids: CASSYESMINNEQFF. Written as DNA, the CDR3 is TGTGCCAGCAGTTACGAGTCTATGATAAACAATGAGCAGTTCTTC.

The rearrangement links TRBV27 to TRBJ1-3; TRBD1 might be the D (6 bases). This CDR3 spans 14 amino acids. Trimming took off 6 bases at V and 0 bases at J, with 9 bases between the two ends. In germline, CDR1 is MNHEY, CDR2 SMNVEV (reference sequence). This CDR3 is CASSDRYSGNTIYF. The CDR3 DNA is TGTGCCAGCAGCGACAGGTACTCTGGAAACACCATATATTTT.

The chain recombines TRBV29-1 with TRBJ2-1; 7 nucleotides align to TRBD2. Per the germline V gene, CDR1 is SQVTM and CDR2 is ANQGSEA. J was trimmed by 2 bases and V by 6 bases; bases with no gene match: 10. CDR3 length: 15 residues. The CDR3 is CSVLPTSAAYNEQFF. The CDR3 DNA reads as TGCAGCGTGCTCCCAACTAGCGCCGCCTACAATGAGCAGTTCTTC.

The chain combines TRBV5-4 with TRBJ1-2; 7 bases map to TRBD1. The V gene end was trimmed by 6 bases and the J gene end by 6 bases; junction bases not matched to a gene: 8. The CDR3 contains 13 residues. Germline CDR1 reads SGHNT; CDR2 reads YYREEE (reference sequence). CDR3 amino acids: CASTKGQRDGYTF. Written as DNA, the CDR3 is TGTGCCAGCACCAAGGGACAGCGAGATGGCTACACCTTC.

The chain is built from TRBV5-4 and TRBJ2-7, with D possibly TRBD1 on 6 matching bases. CDR3 size: 15 residues. Germline V lookup: CDR1 SGHNT, CDR2 YYREEE (reference sequence). V lost 0 bases to trimming and J lost 2 bases, with 12 bases between them. CDR3 DNA sequence: TGTGCCAGCAGCTTGGATGGGACAAAAACCTACGAGCAGTACTTC. It encodes CASSLDGTKTYEQYF. The whole variable domain, remainder taken from reference TRBV5-4 and TRBJ2-7, is ETGVTQSPTHLIKTRGQQVTLRCSSQSGHNTVSWYQQALGQGPQFIFQYYREEENGRGNFPPRFSGLQFPNYSSELNVNALELDDSALYLCASSLDGTKTYEQYFGPGTRLTVT.

Remarks on this clone: No DNA is shown, since the ends of the CDR3 on it are uncertain; the CDR3 is the one TCRdb lists. This chain joins TRBV7-3 and TRBJ2-5; TRBD2 is the table's D call and was not checked against the DNA. Germline-derived CDR1 and CDR2 are SGHTA and FQGTGA. The CDR3 region is 16 residues in length, termini included. CDR3 in amino acids: CASSYYREVGEGALDF.

The CDR3 region has the DNA TGTGCCAGCAGCCCCACATCGGGGGGATCCTATGGCTACACCTTC. This codes for CASSPTSGGSYGYTF. J is TRBJ1-2 and V is TRBV11-2; D perhaps matches TRBD1 (5 bases). Germline-derived CDR1 and CDR2 are SGHAT and FQNNGV. Trimming pared 5 bases from V and 4 bases from J, leaving 17 bases between. CDR3 length: 15 amino acids. Full variable domain (missing parts from reference TRBV11-2 and TRBJ1-2): EAGVAQSPRYKIIEKRQSVAFWCNPISGHATLYWYQQILGQGPKLLIQFQNNGVVDDSQLPKDRFSAERLKGVDSTLKIQPAKLEDSAVYLCASSPTSGGSYGYTFGSGTRLTVV.

The genes are TRBV6-5 and TRBJ1-2, with D maybe TRBD1 (5 bases). V lost 7 bases to trimming and J lost 5 bases, with 17 bases between them. The CDR3 contains 14 residues. Germline CDR1 reads MNHEY; CDR2 reads SVGAGI. The CDR3 sequence is CASTSTGEGYGYTF. Here the CDR3 DNA reads TGTGCCAGCACCTCTACGGGGGAAGGATATGGCTACACCTTC.

The chain couples TRBV6-5 to TRBJ2-2; D is uncertain. The length of the CDR3 is 13 residues. Trimming shortened V by 0 bases and J by 6 bases, and 5 bases separated the two germline ends. Germline V gene lookup returns CDR1 MNHEY and CDR2 SVGAGI. The CDR3 DNA reads as TGTGCCAGCAGTTACTCACCCCCCGGGGAGCTGTTTTTT. It translates to CASSYSPPGELFF.

The table lists this clone with a few counts. The gene calls are TRBV27 and TRBJ1-2; D might be TRBD1 (6 bases). Trimming shortened V by 6 bases and J by 2 bases, and 10 bases separated the two germline ends. The CDR3 contains 13 residues. Per the germline V gene, CDR1 is MNHEY and CDR2 is SMNVEV (reference sequence). This CDR3 reads CASSRTGNYGYTF. CDR3 in DNA: TGTGCCAGCAGCCGAACAGGGAACTATGGCTACACCTTC.

This chain links TRBV30 with TRBJ2-4; no reliable D call. The V and J ends lost 0 bases and 4 bases respectively, with 7 bases between them. This CDR3 contains 13 residues. Germline V gives CDR1 GTSNPN, CDR2 SVGIG (reference sequence). Here the CDR3 reads CAWSVQRKNIQYF. Written as DNA, the CDR3 is TGTGCCTGGAGTGTACAGAGAAAAAACATTCAGTACTTC. Filled out from reference TRBV30 and TRBJ2-4, the complete variable domain reads SQTIHQWPATLVQPVGSPLSLECTVEGTSNPNLYWYRQAAGRGLQLLFYSVGIGQISSEVPQNLSASRPQDRQFILSSKKLLLSDSGFYLCAWSVQRKNIQYFGAGTRLSVL.

This sequence joins TRBV11-2 and TRBJ2-3, with TRBD1 identical over 7 bases. The length of the CDR3 is 15 residues. V lost 5 bases to trimming and J lost 0 bases; unmatched junction nucleotides: 5. The V gene's germline CDR1 is SGHAT and CDR2 FQNNGV. CDR3 region: CASSPDRASTDTQYF. The CDR3 DNA reads TGTGCCAGCAGCCCTGACAGGGCAAGCACAGATACGCAGTATTTT. Together with reference TRBV11-2 and TRBJ2-3, the CDR3 gives the full variable domain: EAGVAQSPRYKIIEKRQSVAFWCNPISGHATLYWYQQILGQGPKLLIQFQNNGVVDDSQLPKDRFSAERLKGVDSTLKIQPAKLEDSAVYLCASSPDRASTDTQYFGPGTRLTVL.

A remark on this clone: A read error may account for a junction end that differs from germline. This rearrangement joins TRBV2 to TRBJ2-7; the D gene is possibly TRBD1 (5 bases). Germline V CDR1 and CDR2: SNHLY, FYNNEI. CDR3 size: 11 residues. The CDR3 DNA sequence: TGTGCCAGCAGTGACCCCACAGCCCAGGGCTTC. This translates into CASSDPTAQGF. The full variable domain, rest sourced from reference TRBV2 and TRBJ2-7, is EPEVTQTPSHQVTQMGQEVILRCVPISNHLYFYWYRQILGQKVEFLVSFYNNEISEKSEIFDDQFSVERPDGSNFTLKIRSTKLEDSAMYFCASSDPTAQGFGPGTRLTVT.

This clone was counted between two and nine times. The sample has other DNA sequences that encode this CDR3 too. This chain uses TRBV29-1 with TRBJ2-7; D gene uncertain. Between the trimmed V and J ends, which lost 4 bases and 3 bases, there was a span of 7 bases. CDR3 length: 11 amino acids. The germline gives CDR1 SQVTM, CDR2 ANQGSEA. The CDR3 nucleotides read TGCAGCGTTGTCTCCAGCTACGAGCAGTACTTC. Its translation is CSVVSSYEQYF.

About this clone: The sample carries other DNA sequences with the same CDR3. This chain uses TRBV29-1 with TRBJ1-1; D is ambiguous. V was clipped by 4 bases and J by 3 bases, with 6 bases between them. This CDR3 is 11 amino acids long. Germline loops: CDR1 SQVTM, CDR2 ANQGSEA. CDR3 nucleotides: TGCAGCGTTGCCCGGGACACTGAAGCTTTCTTT. It translates to CSVARDTEAFF.

The chain links TRBV2 to TRBJ2-2; TRBD1 is a possible D gene (5 bases). Germline lookup yields CDR1 SNHLY and CDR2 FYNNEI. This CDR3 spans 13 amino acids. The V end lost 6 bases, the J end lost 8 bases, and 13 bases lay between the germline ends. The CDR3 DNA reads as TGTGCCAGCAGGGACATCATTTCTGGGGAGCTGTTTTTT. It encodes CASRDIISGELFF.